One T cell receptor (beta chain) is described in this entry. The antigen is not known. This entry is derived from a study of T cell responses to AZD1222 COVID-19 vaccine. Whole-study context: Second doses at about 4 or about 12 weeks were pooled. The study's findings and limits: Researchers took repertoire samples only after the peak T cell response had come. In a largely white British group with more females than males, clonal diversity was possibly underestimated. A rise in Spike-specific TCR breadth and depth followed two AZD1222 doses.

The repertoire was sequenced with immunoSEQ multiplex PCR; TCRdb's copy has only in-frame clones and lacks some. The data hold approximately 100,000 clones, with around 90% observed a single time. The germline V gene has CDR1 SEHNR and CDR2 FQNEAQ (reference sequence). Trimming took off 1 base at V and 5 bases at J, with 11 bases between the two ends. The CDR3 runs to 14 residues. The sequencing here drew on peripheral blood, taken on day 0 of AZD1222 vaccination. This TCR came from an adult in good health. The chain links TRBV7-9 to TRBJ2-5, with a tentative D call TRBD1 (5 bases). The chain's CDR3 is CASSLEDMWETQYF. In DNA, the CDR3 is TGTGCCAGCAGCTTAGAGGACATGTGGGAGACCCAGTACTTC. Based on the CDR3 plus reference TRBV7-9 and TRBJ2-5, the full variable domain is DTGVSQNPRHKITKRGQNVTFRCDPISEHNRLYWYRQTLGQGPEFLTYFQNEAQLEKSRLLSDRFSAERPKGSFSTLEIQRTEQGDSAMYLCASSLEDMWETQYFGPGTRLLVL.